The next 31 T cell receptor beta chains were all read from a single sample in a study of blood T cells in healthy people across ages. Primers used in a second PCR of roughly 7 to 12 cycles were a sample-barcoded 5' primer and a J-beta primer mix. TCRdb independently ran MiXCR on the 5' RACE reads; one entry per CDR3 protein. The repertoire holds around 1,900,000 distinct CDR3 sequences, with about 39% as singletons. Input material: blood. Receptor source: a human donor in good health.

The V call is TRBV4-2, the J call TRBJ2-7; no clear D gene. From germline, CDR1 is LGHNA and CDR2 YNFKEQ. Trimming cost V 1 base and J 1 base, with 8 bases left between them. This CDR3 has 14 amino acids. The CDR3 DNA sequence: TGTGCCAGCAGCCAAGTCGCCCATTCCTACGAGCAGTACTTC. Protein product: CASSQVAHSYEQYF.

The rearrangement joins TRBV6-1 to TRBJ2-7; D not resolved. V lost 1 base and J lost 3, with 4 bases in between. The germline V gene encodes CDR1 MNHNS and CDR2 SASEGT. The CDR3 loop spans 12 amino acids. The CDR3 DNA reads TGTGCCAGCAGTGAAGGGGTCTACGAGCAGTACTTC. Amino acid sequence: CASSEGVYEQYF.

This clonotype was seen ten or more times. The CDR3 sequence: CASSLGGTVYGYTF. The CDR3 nucleotides read TGTGCCAGCAGCTTAGGCGGGACAGTCTATGGCTACACCTTC. The chain carries TRBV7-2 and TRBJ1-2, with 7 bases that match TRBD1. Germline values: CDR1 SGHTA, CDR2 FQGNSA. The V gene end was trimmed by 1 base and the J gene end by 4 bases; junction bases not matched to a gene: 3. This CDR3 has 14 residues.

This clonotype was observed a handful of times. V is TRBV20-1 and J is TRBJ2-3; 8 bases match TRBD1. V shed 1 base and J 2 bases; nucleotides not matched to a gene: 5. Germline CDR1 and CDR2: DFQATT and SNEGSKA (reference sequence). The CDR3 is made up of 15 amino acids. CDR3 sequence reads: CSARGDRFTTDTQYF. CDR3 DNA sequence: TGCAGTGCTAGAGGGGACAGGTTCACCACAGATACGCAGTATTTT.

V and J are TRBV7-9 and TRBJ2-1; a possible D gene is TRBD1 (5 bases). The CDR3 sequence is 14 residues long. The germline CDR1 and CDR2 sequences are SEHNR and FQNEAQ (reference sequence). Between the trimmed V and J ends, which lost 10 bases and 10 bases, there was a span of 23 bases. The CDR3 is CANATSFLTEEQFF. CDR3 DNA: TGTGCCAACGCCACCAGCTTCTTGACAGAAGAGCAGTTCTTC.

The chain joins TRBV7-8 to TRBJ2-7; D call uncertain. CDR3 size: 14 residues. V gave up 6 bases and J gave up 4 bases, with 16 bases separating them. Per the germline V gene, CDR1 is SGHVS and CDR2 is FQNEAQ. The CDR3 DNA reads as TGTGCCAGCAGTTCATCTCCCGACCTATACGAGCAGTACTTC. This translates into CASSSSPDLYEQYF.

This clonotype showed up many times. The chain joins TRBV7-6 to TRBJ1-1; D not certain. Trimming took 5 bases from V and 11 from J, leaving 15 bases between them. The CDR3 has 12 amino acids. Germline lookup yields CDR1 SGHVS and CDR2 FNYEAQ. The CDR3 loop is CASSPRRAPAFF. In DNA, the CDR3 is TGTGCCAGCAGCCCCAGGCGAGCCCCGGCTTTCTTT. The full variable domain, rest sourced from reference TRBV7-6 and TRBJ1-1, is GAGVSQSPRYKVTKRGQDVALRCDPISGHVSLYWYRQALGQGPEFLTYFNYEAQQDKSGLPNDRFSAERPEGSISTLTIQRTEQRDSAMYRCASSPRRAPAFFGQGTRLTVV.

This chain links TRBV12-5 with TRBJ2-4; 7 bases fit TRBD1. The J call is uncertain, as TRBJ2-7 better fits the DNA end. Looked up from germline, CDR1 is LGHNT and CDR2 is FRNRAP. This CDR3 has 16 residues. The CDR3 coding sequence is TGTGCTAGTGGCCGGACCCTCGGGACAGACTTATACGAGCAGTACTTC. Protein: CASGRTLGTDLYEQYF.

CDR3 in DNA: TGTGCCAGCAGCTTGGCCGGGACACTTTCTGGCTACACCTTC. Residues: CASSLAGTLSGYTF. The V gene is TRBV5-5, the J gene TRBJ1-2; weak D call: TRBD1 (6 bases). This CDR3 contains 14 residues. The V gene's germline CDR1 is SGHKS and CDR2 YYEKEE (reference sequence). The V end lost 0 bases, the J end lost 7 bases, and 13 bases lay between the germline ends. Full variable domain (remainder filled in from reference TRBV5-5 and TRBJ1-2): DAGVTQSPTHLIKTRGQQVTLRCSPISGHKSVSWYQQVLGQGPQFIFQYYEKEERGRGNFPDRFSARQFPNYSSELNVNALLLGDSALYLCASSLAGTLSGYTFGSGTRLTVV.

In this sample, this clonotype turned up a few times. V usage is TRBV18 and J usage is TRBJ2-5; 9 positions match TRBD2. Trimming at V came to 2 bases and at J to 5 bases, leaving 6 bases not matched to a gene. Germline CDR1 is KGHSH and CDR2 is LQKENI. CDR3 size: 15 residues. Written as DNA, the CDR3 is TGTGCCAGCTCACCAAGTCCTAGCGGGGCGGAGACCCAGTACTTC. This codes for CASSPSPSGAETQYF. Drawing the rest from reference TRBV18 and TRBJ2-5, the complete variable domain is NAGVMQNPRHLVRRRGQEARLRCSPMKGHSHVYWYRQLPEEGLKFMVYLQKENIIDESGMPKERFSAEFPKEGPSILRIQQVVRGDSAAYFCASSPSPSGAETQYFGPGTRLLVL.

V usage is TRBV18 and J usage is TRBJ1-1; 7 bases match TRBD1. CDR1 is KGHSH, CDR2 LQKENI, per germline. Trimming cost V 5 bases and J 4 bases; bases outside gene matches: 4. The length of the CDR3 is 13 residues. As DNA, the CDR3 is TGTGCCAGCTCAGTTACAGGGGCCACTGAAGCTTTCTTT. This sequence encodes CASSVTGATEAFF.

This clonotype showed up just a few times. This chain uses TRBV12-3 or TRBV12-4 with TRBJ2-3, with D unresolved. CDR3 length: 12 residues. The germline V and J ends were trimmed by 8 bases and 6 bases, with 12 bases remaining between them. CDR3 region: CASSMVDDTQYF. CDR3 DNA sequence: TGTGCCAGCTCCATGGTTGACGATACGCAGTATTTT.

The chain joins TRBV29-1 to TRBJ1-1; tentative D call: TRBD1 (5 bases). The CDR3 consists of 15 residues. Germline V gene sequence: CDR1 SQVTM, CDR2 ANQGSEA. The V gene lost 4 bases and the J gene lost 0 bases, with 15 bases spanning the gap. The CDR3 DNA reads TGCAGCGTTGCGAGTAGACAGTCTCTGAACACTGAAGCTTTCTTT. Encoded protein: CSVASRQSLNTEAFF.

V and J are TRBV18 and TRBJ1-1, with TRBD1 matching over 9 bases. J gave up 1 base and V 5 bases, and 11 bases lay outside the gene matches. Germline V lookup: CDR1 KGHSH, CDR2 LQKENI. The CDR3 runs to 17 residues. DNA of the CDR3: TGTGCCAGCTCAGTCCCGACAGGGGGATTGAAGAACACTGAAGCTTTCTTT. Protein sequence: CASSVPTGGLKNTEAFF. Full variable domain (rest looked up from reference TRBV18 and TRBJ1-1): NAGVMQNPRHLVRRRGQEARLRCSPMKGHSHVYWYRQLPEEGLKFMVYLQKENIIDESGMPKERFSAEFPKEGPSILRIQQVVRGDSAAYFCASSVPTGGLKNTEAFFGQGTRLTVV.

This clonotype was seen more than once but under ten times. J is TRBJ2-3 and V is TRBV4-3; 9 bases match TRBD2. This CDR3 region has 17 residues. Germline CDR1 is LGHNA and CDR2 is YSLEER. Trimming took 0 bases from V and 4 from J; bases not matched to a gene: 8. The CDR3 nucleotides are TGCGCCAGCAGCCAAGATGTTCGAGCGGGGGGAGCAGATACGCAGTATTTT. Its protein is CASSQDVRAGGADTQYF.

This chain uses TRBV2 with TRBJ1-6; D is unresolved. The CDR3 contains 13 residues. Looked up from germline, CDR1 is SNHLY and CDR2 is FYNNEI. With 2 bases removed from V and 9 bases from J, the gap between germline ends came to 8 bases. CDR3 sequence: CASSELGGSPLHF. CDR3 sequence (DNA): TGTGCCAGCAGTGAACTAGGCGGTTCACCCCTCCACTTT.

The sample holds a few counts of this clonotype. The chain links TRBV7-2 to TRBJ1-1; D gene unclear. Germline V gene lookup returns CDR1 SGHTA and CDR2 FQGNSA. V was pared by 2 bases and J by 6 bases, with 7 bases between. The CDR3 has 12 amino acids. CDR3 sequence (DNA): TGTGCCAGCAGCTTATGGGTGGCTGAAGCTTTCTTT. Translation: CASSLWVAEAFF.

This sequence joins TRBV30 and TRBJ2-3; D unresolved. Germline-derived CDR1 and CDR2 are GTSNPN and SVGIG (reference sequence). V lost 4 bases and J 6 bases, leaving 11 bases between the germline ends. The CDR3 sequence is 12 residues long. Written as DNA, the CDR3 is TGTGCCTGGACCACGAACCCGGATACGCAGTATTTT. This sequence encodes CAWTTNPDTQYF.

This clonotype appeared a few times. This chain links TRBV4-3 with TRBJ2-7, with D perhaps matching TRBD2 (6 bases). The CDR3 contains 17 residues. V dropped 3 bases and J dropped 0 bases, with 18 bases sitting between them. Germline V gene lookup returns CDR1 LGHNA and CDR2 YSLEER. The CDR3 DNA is TGCGCCAGCAGCCAGGACCCTCGATGGGGAGGCTCCTACGAGCAGTACTTC. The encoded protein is CASSQDPRWGGSYEQYF.

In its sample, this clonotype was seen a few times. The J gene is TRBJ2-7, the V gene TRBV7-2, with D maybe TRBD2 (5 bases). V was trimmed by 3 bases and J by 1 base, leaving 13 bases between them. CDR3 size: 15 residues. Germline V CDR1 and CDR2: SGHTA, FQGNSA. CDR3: CASSLYWTSSYEQYF. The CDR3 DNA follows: TGTGCCAGCAGCTTGTATTGGACTTCATCCTACGAGCAGTACTTC.

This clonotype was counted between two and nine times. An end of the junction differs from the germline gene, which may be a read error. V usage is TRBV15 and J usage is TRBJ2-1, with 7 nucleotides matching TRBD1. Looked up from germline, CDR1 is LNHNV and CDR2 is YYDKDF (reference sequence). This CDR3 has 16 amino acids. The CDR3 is CASSRDPGGSYNEQFF. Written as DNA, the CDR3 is TGTGCCTCCAGCAGAGATCCAGGGGGCTCCTACAATGAGCAGTTCTTC.

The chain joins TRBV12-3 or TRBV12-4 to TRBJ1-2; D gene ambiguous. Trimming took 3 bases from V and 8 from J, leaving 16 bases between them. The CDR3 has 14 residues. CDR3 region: CASSLSGSSGGYTF. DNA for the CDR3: TGTGCCAGCAGTTTGTCTGGATCCTCGGGCGGCTACACCTTC.

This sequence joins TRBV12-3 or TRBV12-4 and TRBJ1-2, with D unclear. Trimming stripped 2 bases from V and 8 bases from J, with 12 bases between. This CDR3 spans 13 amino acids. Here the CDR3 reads CASSLSLERGYTF. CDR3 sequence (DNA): TGTGCCAGCAGTTTATCCCTGGAGCGGGGCTACACCTTC.

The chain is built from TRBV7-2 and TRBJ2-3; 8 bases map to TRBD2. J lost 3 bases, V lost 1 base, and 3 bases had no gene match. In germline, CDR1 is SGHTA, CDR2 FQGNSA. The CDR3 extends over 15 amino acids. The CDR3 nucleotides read TGTGCCAGCAGCTTAGATATAGCGGGGACAGATACGCAGTATTTT. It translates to CASSLDIAGTDTQYF.

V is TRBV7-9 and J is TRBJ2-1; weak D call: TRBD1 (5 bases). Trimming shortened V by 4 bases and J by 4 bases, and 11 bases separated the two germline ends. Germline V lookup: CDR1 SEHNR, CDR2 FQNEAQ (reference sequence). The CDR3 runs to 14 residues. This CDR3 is CASSSVAGYNEQFF. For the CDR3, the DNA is TGTGCCAGCAGCTCAGTAGCAGGGTACAATGAGCAGTTCTTC. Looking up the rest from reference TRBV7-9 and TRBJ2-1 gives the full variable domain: DTGVSQNPRHKITKRGQNVTFRCDPISEHNRLYWYRQTLGQGPEFLTYFQNEAQLEKSRLLSDRFSAERPKGSFSTLEIQRTEQGDSAMYLCASSSVAGYNEQFFGPGTRLTVL.

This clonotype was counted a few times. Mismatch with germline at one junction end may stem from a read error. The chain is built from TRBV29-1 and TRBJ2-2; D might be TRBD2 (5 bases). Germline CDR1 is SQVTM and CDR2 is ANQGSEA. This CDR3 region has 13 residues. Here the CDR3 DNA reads TGTAGCGTTTTGCCTGCGAACACCGGGGAGCTGTTTTTT. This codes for CSVLPANTGELFF.

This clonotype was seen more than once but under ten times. The CDR3 sequence is CASRLAGESYNEQFF. The CDR3 nucleotides are TGTGCCAGCAGACTAGCGGGGGAATCCTACAATGAGCAGTTCTTC. The gene calls are TRBV5-4 and TRBJ2-1; 11 bases fit TRBD2. J lost 1 base, V lost 5 bases, and 2 bases had no gene match. CDR1 and CDR2 (germline): SGHNT, YYREEE (reference sequence). The CDR3 loop spans 15 amino acids.

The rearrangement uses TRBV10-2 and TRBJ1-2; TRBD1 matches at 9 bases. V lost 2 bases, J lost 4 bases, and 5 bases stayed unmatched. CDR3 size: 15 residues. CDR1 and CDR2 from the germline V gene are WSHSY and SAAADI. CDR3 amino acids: CASSENRGLGYGYTF. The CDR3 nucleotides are TGCGCCAGCAGTGAGAACAGGGGGCTTGGCTATGGCTACACCTTC.

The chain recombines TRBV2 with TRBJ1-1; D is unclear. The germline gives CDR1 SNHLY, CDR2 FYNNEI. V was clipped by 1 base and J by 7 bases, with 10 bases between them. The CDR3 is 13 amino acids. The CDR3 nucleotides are TGTGCCAGCAGTGAAGGGTCGGGTGATGAAGCTTTCTTT. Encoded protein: CASSEGSGDEAFF.

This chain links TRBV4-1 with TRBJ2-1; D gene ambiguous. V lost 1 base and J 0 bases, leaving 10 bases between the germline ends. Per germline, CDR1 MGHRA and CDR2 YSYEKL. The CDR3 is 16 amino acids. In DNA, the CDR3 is TGCGCCAGCAGCCAAGGACTGCGTAGCTCCTACAATGAGCAGTTCTTC. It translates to CASSQGLRSSYNEQFF.

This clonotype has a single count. CDR3 bases: TGCAGCGGGGTCCGGGACAGGGGGTACAATGAGCAGTTCTTC. Its protein is CSGVRDRGYNEQFF. This chain uses TRBV29-1 with TRBJ2-1; TRBD1 matches at 11 bases. V dropped 7 bases and J dropped 4; count of bases not matched to a gene: 6. Germline values: CDR1 SQVTM, CDR2 ANQGSEA. The CDR3 consists of 14 residues.